This T cell receptor beta chain was captured by sequencing in a study of blood T cell repertoires in COVID-19. Study as a whole: Collection of acute and convalescent COVID-19 samples took place in the United States, Italy and Spain.

Symptom resolution, clearance, or two negative PCRs marked donors in Cohort 3 as recovered. Study processing details: Using reference gene primer amplification, nucleated cell counts were estimated. The data were produced by immunoSEQ multiplex PCR, yet TCRdb's version contains in-frame clones alone and is incomplete. Clone size and the V and J calls come from that table; the DNA yielded D and trimming. The data hold roughly 400,000 clones, with less than 95% observed a single time. The CDR3 runs 14 residues. The V gene lost 3 bases and the J gene lost 0 bases, with 9 bases spanning the gap. Germline V gene data show CDR1 as SGDLS and CDR2 as YYNGEE.

The sample comprised PBMCs or T cells enriched from blood (not recorded which). The receptor's source is a man aged 18 to 29 who had recovered from COVID-19. The rearrangement joins TRBV9 to TRBJ2-5; D possibly corresponds to TRBD2 (5 bases). This chain's CDR3 is CASSAGIDQETQYF. The CDR3 region has the DNA TGTGCCAGCAGCGCCGGGATTGACCAAGAGACCCAGTACTTC.